Below, 27 T cell receptor beta chains from the same sample are listed, as sequenced in a study of cytomegalovirus exposure and HLA in healthy donors. The PCR was carried out with 60 Vbeta primers and 13 Jbeta primers. Using immunoSEQ multiplex PCR, the repertoire was profiled, and TCRdb retains in-frame clones only, with some absent. Among roughly 160,000 clones listed, about 72% were seen once. Sequenced input: PBMCs. These receptors originate from a girl between 5 and 17 years old in good health and CMV-seronegative.

The V and J genes are TRBV5-1 and TRBJ2-3; TRBD1 matches at 7 bases. The CDR3 spans 14 residues. The germline V gene encodes CDR1 SGHRS and CDR2 YFSETQ. The trim removed 1 base at V and 9 bases at J, leaving 8 bases unmatched. CDR3: CASSLYKIQGTQYF. CDR3 nucleotides: TGCGCCAGCAGCTTGTACAAAATACAGGGGACGCAGTATTTT.

The V and J genes are TRBV7-2 and TRBJ1-5; D gene uncertain. Trimming took off 5 bases at V and 3 bases at J, with 8 bases between the two ends. CDR1 is SGHTA, CDR2 FQGNSA, per germline. The CDR3 length is 13 residues. The CDR3 spells CASSPPFNQPQHF. The CDR3 region has the DNA TGTGCCAGCAGCCCCCCCTTCAATCAGCCCCAGCATTTT.

The rearrangement uses TRBV12-5 and TRBJ2-2; 11 bases map to TRBD2. Germline V gives CDR1 LGHNT, CDR2 FRNRAP. The CDR3 runs to 17 residues. J gave up 3 bases and V 3 bases, and 6 bases lay outside the gene matches. CDR3 amino acids: CASGFASGGTHTGELFF. The CDR3 DNA reads TGTGCTAGTGGTTTCGCTAGCGGGGGGACCCACACCGGGGAGCTGTTTTTT.

This clone has just a few counts. The chain combines TRBV6-4 with TRBJ2-3, with 12 bases matching TRBD2. The CDR3 covers 18 residues. Trimming took 1 base from V and 4 from J; bases not matched to a gene: 9. Germline CDR1 MRHNA, CDR2 SNTAGT. DNA of the CDR3: TGTGCCAGCAGTGACTTGGCTAGCGGGGGGGCCGGCCCAGATACGCAGTATTTT. Protein: CASSDLASGGAGPDTQYF.

This clone showed up just a few times. The chain links TRBV6-6 to TRBJ1-1, with D maybe TRBD1 (5 bases). Germline CDR1 reads MNHNY; CDR2 reads SVGAGI (reference sequence). This CDR3 is built from 15 residues. V lost 7 bases and J lost 6, with 21 bases in between. In DNA form, the CDR3 reads TGTGCCAGCAACCAAGGGGTGGAGGGTTGGGCTGAAGCTTTCTTT. Translation gives CASNQGVEGWAEAFF.

The chain employs TRBV18 and TRBJ1-5, with D possibly matching TRBD1 (6 bases). The germline gives CDR1 KGHSH, CDR2 LQKENI. This CDR3 comprises 14 residues. The V end lost 8 bases, the J end lost 3 bases, and 14 bases lay between the germline ends. CDR3 bases: TGTGCCAGCCATTATTCAGGGGACAATCAGCCCCAGCATTTT. It is translated as CASHYSGDNQPQHF.

This clone was counted a single time. The chain carries TRBV9 and TRBJ2-1; D gene ambiguous. Between the trimmed V and J ends, which lost 0 bases and 0 bases, there was a span of 10 bases. Germline CDR1 reads SGDLS; CDR2 reads YYNGEE. CDR3 length: 16 amino acids. CDR3 residues: CASSVVPLSSYNEQFF. The CDR3 nucleotides read TGTGCCAGCAGCGTAGTCCCCCTCAGCTCCTACAATGAGCAGTTCTTC.

The rearrangement links TRBV2 to TRBJ1-5; D not resolved. The CDR3 runs to 15 residues. Germline CDR1 SNHLY, CDR2 FYNNEI. The germline V and J ends were trimmed by 6 bases and 3 bases, with 15 bases remaining between them. The CDR3, as DNA: TGTGCCAGCAGCGGTAAGAGTGGGCCCAATCAGCCCCAGCATTTT. Its translation is CASSGKSGPNQPQHF.

The rearrangement links TRBV18 to TRBJ2-3, with 8 nucleotides matching TRBD2. There are 16 residues in the CDR3. The V segment lost 2 bases and the J segment 5 bases; nucleotides outside the gene matches: 9. Germline V CDR1 and CDR2: KGHSH, LQKENI. CDR3 protein: CASSPTLSGGVDTQYF. CDR3 DNA: TGTGCCAGCTCACCAACACTAAGCGGGGGAGTAGATACGCAGTATTTT.

CDR3 nucleotide sequence: TGTGCCAGCAGTTACTCTACGGGAACCGCTTTCTTT. Translated: CASSYSTGTAFF. The V call is TRBV6-5, the J call TRBJ1-1; D gene unclear. The germline V and J ends were trimmed by 0 bases and 11 bases, with 10 bases remaining between them. The germline V gene has CDR1 MNHEY and CDR2 SVGAGI. The CDR3 has 12 residues.

The J gene is TRBJ2-2, the V gene TRBV5-4; 7 bases are shared with TRBD2. The CDR3 length is 13 residues. J lost 7 bases, V lost 4 bases, and 4 bases had no gene match. Germline CDR1 and CDR2: SGHNT and YYREEE (reference sequence). The CDR3 is CASSGTSDGELFF. The DNA for the CDR3 is TGTGCCAGCAGCGGAACTAGCGACGGGGAGCTGTTTTTT.

The chain has TRBV19 and TRBJ2-5, with TRBD1 identical over 7 bases. J gave up 6 bases and V 3 bases, and 7 bases lay outside the gene matches. Looked up from germline, CDR1 is LNHDA and CDR2 is SQIVND (reference sequence). The CDR3 spans 14 residues. CDR3 bases: TGTGCCAGTAGTATCGGTGCAGGGGGAAAGACCCAGTACTTC. It translates to CASSIGAGGKTQYF.

A few counts support this clone. This rearrangement joins TRBV6-1 to TRBJ2-7, with D possibly TRBD2 on 5 matching bases. The germline V gene encodes CDR1 MNHNS and CDR2 SASEGT. The V and J ends lost 4 bases and 4 bases respectively, with 14 bases between them. CDR3 length: 14 amino acids. The CDR3 region is CASSARGHGYEQYF. The CDR3 nucleotides read TGTGCCAGCAGTGCCCGAGGGCATGGGTACGAGCAGTACTTC.

CDR3 region: CASSLTTGKGTEAFF. DNA of the CDR3: TGTGCCAGCAGCCTTACGACAGGGAAGGGTACTGAAGCTTTCTTT. This rearrangement joins TRBV6-1 to TRBJ1-1; 7 nucleotides agree with TRBD1. This CDR3 comprises 15 residues. Germline V gene sequence: CDR1 MNHNS, CDR2 SASEGT. V gave up 6 bases and J gave up 5 bases; unmatched junction bases: 12.

The genes are TRBV6-1 and TRBJ2-7; weak D call: TRBD2 (5 bases). Germline V gene lookup returns CDR1 MNHNS and CDR2 SASEGT. V was clipped by 2 bases and J by 6 bases, with 14 bases between them. The CDR3 loop spans 14 amino acids. The CDR3 DNA reads TGTGCCAGCAGTGAATTGGGCCCTCGGGGCGAGCAGTACTTC. As protein: CASSELGPRGEQYF.

The chain couples TRBV9 to TRBJ1-6, with unresolved D. This CDR3 has 15 residues. The V end was cut by 4 bases, the J end by 0 bases, with 8 bases between. CDR1 and CDR2 (germline): SGDLS, YYNGEE. In DNA, the CDR3 is TGTGCCAGCAGCTTCGGTAGCTCCTATAATTCACCCCTCCACTTT. Residues: CASSFGSSYNSPLHF.

The V gene is TRBV7-9, the J gene TRBJ2-1; D is unresolved. Germline V CDR1 and CDR2: SEHNR, FQNEAQ (reference sequence). The CDR3 covers 17 residues. V lost 0 bases to trimming and J lost 0 bases, with 12 bases between them. The CDR3 sequence is CASSLAPGSYSYNEQFF. As DNA, the CDR3 is TGTGCCAGCAGCTTAGCGCCGGGTTCATACTCCTACAATGAGCAGTTCTTC.

There are a few counts of this clone. The V gene is TRBV6-6, the J gene TRBJ1-2; a possible D gene is TRBD1 (6 bases). Trimming stripped 6 bases from V and 13 bases from J, with 21 bases between. The CDR3 runs 13 residues. Germline CDR1 and CDR2: MNHNY and SVGAGI (reference sequence). This CDR3 is CASSLTEQGSSTF. The DNA for the CDR3 is TGTGCCAGCAGCCTCACCGAACAGGGTAGTTCCACCTTC.

The rearrangement joins TRBV15 to TRBJ1-2, with 12 bases matching TRBD1. From germline, CDR1 is LNHNV and CDR2 YYDKDF (reference sequence). With V trimmed by 6 bases and J by 7 bases, 9 bases remained unmatched. The CDR3 sequence is 15 residues long. CDR3 amino acids: CATRSPGTGGRGYTF. The CDR3 nucleotides read TGTGCCACCAGAAGCCCCGGGACAGGGGGCCGTGGCTACACCTTC. The full variable domain, with the rest looked up from reference TRBV15 and TRBJ1-2, is DAMVIQNPRYQVTQFGKPVTLSCSQTLNHNVMYWYQQKSSQAPKLLFHYYDKDFNNEADTPDNFQSRRPNTSFCFLDIRSPGLGDTAMYLCATRSPGTGGRGYTFGSGTRLTVV.

This chain connects TRBV9 to TRBJ2-3; 10 nucleotides align to TRBD2. The J segment lost 4 bases and the V segment lost 7 bases, leaving 3 bases of the junction unmatched. Germline V gene sequence: CDR1 SGDLS, CDR2 YYNGEE. CDR3 length equals 13 residues. The CDR3 spells CASSGTSADTQYF. The CDR3, as DNA: TGTGCCAGCTCAGGGACTAGCGCAGATACGCAGTATTTT.

The table lists this clone with a few counts. The chain joins TRBV6-1 to TRBJ1-3; 8 bases align to TRBD1. The J segment lost 4 bases and the V segment lost 6 bases, leaving 5 bases of the junction unmatched. From germline, CDR1 is MNHNS and CDR2 SASEGT. The CDR3 extends over 14 amino acids. The CDR3 bases are TGTGCCAGCAGGACCGGGACAGGCGGAAACACCATATATTTT. It yields the protein CASRTGTGGNTIYF.

This chain joins TRBV4-1 and TRBJ1-5, with 8 bases fitting TRBD1. This CDR3 has 17 amino acids. Germline-derived CDR1 and CDR2 are MGHRA and YSYEKL. V dropped 0 bases and J dropped 8; count of bases not matched to a gene: 12. The CDR3 loop reads CASSQELWQGAREPQHF. The CDR3 DNA sequence: TGCGCCAGCAGCCAAGAACTCTGGCAGGGGGCCCGTGAGCCCCAGCATTTT.

The J gene is TRBJ1-2, the V gene TRBV6-5; 7 nucleotides align to TRBD1. The CDR3 contains 15 residues. Germline CDR1 and CDR2: MNHEY and SVGAGI. V lost 8 bases and J lost 8; bases outside the gene matches: 17. This chain's CDR3 is CASSTRRGRMGGYTF. The CDR3 DNA follows: TGTGCCAGCTCTACTCGGAGGGGGCGAATGGGGGGCTACACCTTC.

The rearrangement joins TRBV6-4 to TRBJ1-5; D call uncertain. The germline V gene encodes CDR1 MRHNA and CDR2 SNTAGT. This CDR3 comprises 13 residues. Deletions cut 2 bases from V and 6 bases from J, with 8 bases between. The CDR3 coding sequence is TGTGCCAGCAGTGACGCCGAGGGTCAGCCCCAGCATTTT. It specifies CASSDAEGQPQHF.

The chain is built from TRBV6-1 and TRBJ1-5; 7 bases agree with TRBD1. The CDR3 totals 13 residues. J was trimmed by 6 bases and V by 7 bases; bases with no gene match: 6. Germline V lookup: CDR1 MNHNS, CDR2 SASEGT. Here the CDR3 DNA reads TGTGCCAGCACCGTGACAGGGATTCAGCCCCAGCATTTT. Translated, it gives CASTVTGIQPQHF.

V is TRBV6-5 and J is TRBJ2-1, with 10 bases lining up with TRBD1. This CDR3 comprises 16 residues. The V gene end was trimmed by 2 bases and the J gene end by 4 bases; junction bases not matched to a gene: 5. Germline V lookup: CDR1 MNHEY, CDR2 SVGAGI. The CDR3 region has the DNA TGTGCCAGCAGTTACCCCCCGGGACAGGGGTACAATGAGCAGTTCTTC. It translates to CASSYPPGQGYNEQFF.

This clone was counted a few times. The chain links TRBV7-8 to TRBJ1-6; 8 positions match TRBD1. The V segment lost 5 bases and the J segment 10 bases; nucleotides outside the gene matches: 10. Germline V CDR1 and CDR2: SGHVS, FQNEAQ. This CDR3 is built from 15 residues. CDR3 sequence: CASSPYTGGLSPLHF. DNA for the CDR3: TGTGCCAGCAGCCCATACACAGGGGGTTTATCACCCCTCCACTTT.